This T cell receptor (beta chain) was obtained from a study of beta chain features in type 1 diabetes. About the study: On cell yields, gender and age, patients and healthy donors were similar.

What was sequenced were expressed TCRB transcripts, since all of the isolated RNA had been reverse transcribed. Libraries were prepared by immunoSEQ multiplex PCR; TCRdb keeps only in-frame clonotypes and omits some of them. The profile shows around 250,000 clones, roughly 13% of them singletons. This clone occurred a few times. Its target is unknown. Findings and limits, study-wide: Among all four CD4+ subsets, Type 1 diabetes patients had TCRB CDR3s that were moderately but significantly shorter.

CDR1 is SGHAT and CDR2 is FQNNGV in the germline V gene. The length of the CDR3 is 16 residues. V gave up 2 bases and J gave up 2 bases; unmatched junction bases: 7. CD45RO/CCR7/CD25/CD127/CD95/CD27 staining was used to isolate CD4+ naive, central memory, regulatory and stem cell-like memory cells by sorting. In all sorted populations, purity surpassed 95%. Material for sequencing was naive CD4+ T cells from blood. This TCR came from a man aged 25 to 40 with type 1 diabetes. The chain couples TRBV11-2 to TRBJ2-5, with 8 bases fitting TRBD2. CDR3 coding DNA: TGTGCCAGCAGCTTACTGGGGACTAGTGGGCAAGAGACCCAGTACTTC. Protein: CASSLLGTSGQETQYF.